The entry below gives a single T cell receptor (beta chain) sequence along with its context. This sample was taken from a study of T cell changes during pregnancy in multiple sclerosis. Assay: immunoSEQ multiplex PCR; the TCRdb copy retains only in-frame clones and omits some. Found here are some 71,000 clones, roughly 90% of them singletons; the top ten hold 1.4%. The TCR was taken from a female donor with multiple sclerosis, enrolled in a pregnancy study. Source: peripheral blood, taken in the third trimester of pregnancy.

CDR3 sequence reads: CASSEGASSGNTIYF. In nucleotides, the CDR3 is TGCGCCAGCAGCGAGGGGGCGTCCTCTGGAAACACCATATATTTT. This chain links TRBV5-1 with TRBJ1-3; 7 nucleotides line up with TRBD1. V gave up 4 bases and J gave up 0 bases; unmatched junction bases: 4. This CDR3 contains 15 residues. The germline CDR1 and CDR2 sequences are SGHRS and YFSETQ. Together with reference TRBV5-1 and TRBJ1-3, the CDR3 gives the full variable domain: KAGVTQTPRYLIKTRGQQVTLSCSPISGHRSVSWYQQTPGQGLQFLFEYFSETQRNKGNFPGRFSGRQFSNSRSEMNVSTLELGDSALYLCASSEGASSGNTIYFGEGSWLTVV.